A single T cell receptor (beta chain) is shown here with its context. Sequenced by immunoSEQ multiplex PCR; TCRdb stores in-frame clones only, minus some. The table records approximately 100,000 clones, roughly 92% of them present only once. The sample is drawn from a study of T cell changes during pregnancy in multiple sclerosis. Germline loops: CDR1 SGHRS, CDR2 YFSETQ. V lost 0 bases to trimming and J lost 6 bases, with 13 bases between them. The CDR3 consists of 16 residues. This TCR came from a female donor with multiple sclerosis, enrolled in a pregnancy study. The J gene is TRBJ1-6, the V gene TRBV5-1; maybe TRBD1 (6 bases). Sequencing used peripheral blood, obtained after pregnancy. This CDR3 is CASSLGGQGFNSPLHF. The CDR3 region has the DNA TGCGCCAGCAGCTTGGGGGGACAAGGCTTTAATTCACCCCTCCACTTT.